The TCR beta chain described here comes from a study of cytomegalovirus exposure and HLA in healthy donors. The PCR contained 60 Vbeta and 13 Jbeta primers. TCRdb keeps only in-frame clones here, not all; method: immunoSEQ multiplex PCR. The sample records over 150,000 clones, 78% being singletons. The V gene's germline CDR1 is LGHNT and CDR2 FRNRAP. The CDR3 sequence is 15 residues long. Germline trimming cut 1 base from V and 7 bases from J; bases unmatched to any gene: 7. The clonotype comes from a woman between 45 and 65 years old in good health and CMV-seropositive. The V and J genes are TRBV12-5 and TRBJ1-5; 7 nucleotides agree with TRBD1. Sequenced material: PBMCs. The CDR3 reads CASGLGNRGRQPQHF. In nucleotides, the CDR3 is TGTGCTAGTGGTTTGGGAAACAGGGGACGCCAGCCCCAGCATTTT.